This T cell receptor beta chain was sequenced for a study of blood T cells in healthy people across ages. This clonotype was seen a handful of times. Its antigen remains unidentified. Sample-barcoded 5' priming and a J-beta primer mix drove a second PCR of 7 to 11 cycles. In TCRdb, the 5' RACE reads were re-called with MiXCR into one record per CDR3 protein. The sample includes approximately 810,000 distinct CDR3 sequences, 25% to 35% of them seen just once. General study findings and limits: Per-million-T-cell TCR beta diversity fell roughly linearly with age. Estimates of diversity drawn from one million T cells were considered underestimates.

From germline, CDR1 is SGHTA and CDR2 FQGNSA. The CDR3 extends over 12 amino acids. Trimming took off 5 bases at V and 4 bases at J, with 6 bases between the two ends. The source is a woman of 80 years or more in good health. The chain is built from TRBV7-2 and TRBJ2-1; D is uncertain. The specimen sequenced was blood. The CDR3 DNA is TGTGCCAGCAGCGACGGGTACAATGAGCAGTTCTTC. Translating it yields CASSDGYNEQFF. The variable domain in full, completed from reference TRBV7-2 and TRBJ2-1, reads GAGVSQSPSNKVTEKGKDVELRCDPISGHTALYWYRQSLGQGLEFLIYFQGNSAPDKSGLPSDRFSAERTGGSVSTLTIQRTQQEDSAVYLCASSDGYNEQFFGPGTRLTVL.